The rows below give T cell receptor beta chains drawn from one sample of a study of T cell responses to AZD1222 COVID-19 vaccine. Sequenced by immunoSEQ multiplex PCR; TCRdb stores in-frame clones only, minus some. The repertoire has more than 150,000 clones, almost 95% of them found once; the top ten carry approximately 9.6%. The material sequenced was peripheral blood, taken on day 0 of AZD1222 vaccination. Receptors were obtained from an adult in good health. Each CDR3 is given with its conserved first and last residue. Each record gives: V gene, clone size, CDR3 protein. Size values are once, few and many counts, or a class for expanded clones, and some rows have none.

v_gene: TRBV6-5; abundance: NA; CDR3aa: CATDPGGYNEQFF
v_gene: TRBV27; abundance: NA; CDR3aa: CASSLGAVGRTDTQYF
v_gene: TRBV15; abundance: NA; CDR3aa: CATSRVVQGAWGYTF
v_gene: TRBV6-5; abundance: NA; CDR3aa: CASSHLAGSETQYF
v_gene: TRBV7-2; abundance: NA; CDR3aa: CASSPGTGSSYNSPLHF
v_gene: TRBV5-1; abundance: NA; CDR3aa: CASSLVFGQGYQETQYF
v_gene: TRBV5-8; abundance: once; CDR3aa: CASSQKNTFGKGYTF
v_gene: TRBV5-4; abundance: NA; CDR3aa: CASSRRQALNTEAFF
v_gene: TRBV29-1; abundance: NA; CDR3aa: CSVKAGGTEGYTF
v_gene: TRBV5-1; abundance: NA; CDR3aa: CASSSRTSGRLGNEQFF
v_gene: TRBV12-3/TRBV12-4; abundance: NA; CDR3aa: CASSKTENYGYTF
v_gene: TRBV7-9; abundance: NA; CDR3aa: CASSLAAGDGAEAFF
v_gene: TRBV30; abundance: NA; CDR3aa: CAWSHPTSQYNEQFF
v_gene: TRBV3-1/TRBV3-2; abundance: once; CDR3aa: CASSQLDREKLFF
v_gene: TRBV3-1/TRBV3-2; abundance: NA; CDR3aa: CASSVRDSHYEQYF